Listed here are 2 T cell receptor beta chains from one sample, sequenced in a study of a mutant IDH1 vaccine in newly diagnosed glioma. Measured with immunoSEQ multiplex PCR; TCRdb has only the in-frame clones, and not every one. The sample shows about 94,000 clones, over 85% of them seen only once. Antigens for these TCRs are unknown. Time point denoted: week 47, end of study. The vaccine gave 300 ug of a 20-mer mutant IDH1 peptide subcutaneously per dose. The sequencing used PBMCs, collected from a glioma patient whose treatment included an IDH1 peptide vaccine. The receptors originated from a woman aged 45-65 years with glioma.

The chain links TRBV2 to TRBJ2-3; either TRBD1 or TRBD2 may supply D (5 bases each). The length of the CDR3 is 14 residues. Looked up from germline, CDR1 is SNHLY and CDR2 is FYNNEI. Trimming removed 5 bases at V and 0 bases at J, with 9 bases between. The chain's CDR3 is CASSLGPSTDTQYF. CDR3 DNA: TGTGCCAGCAGTCTGGGACCGAGCACAGATACGCAGTATTTT.

As to this clone: Other nucleotide sequences from this sample produce the same CDR3. The rearrangement joins TRBV27 to TRBJ2-3; D ambiguous. V was trimmed by 4 bases and J by 1 base, leaving 3 bases between them. The germline CDR1 and CDR2 sequences are MNHEY and SMNVEV (reference sequence). The CDR3 totals 12 residues. The CDR3 protein is CASSSRTDTQYF. The CDR3 bases are TGTGCCAGCAGTTCCCGCACAGATACGCAGTATTTT.